This record covers a single T cell receptor (beta chain). Its cognate antigen has yet to be identified. Within one base of it there is no much larger clone, and no base qualities were kept. No immune events, such as infections, were documented for the healthy donors during the collection period. To calibrate time-dependent variance in a beta-binomial model of T-cell clone differential abundance, blood repertoires from healthy donors were used as a training cohort. The training cohort included about ten healthy donors, of whom 3 were female and 7 were male. The donors were between roughly 29 and 70 years old, with an average age of approximately 46 years. Whole blood from each healthy donor was obtained from a commercial supplier and was collected at three time points roughly 13 days apart. Genomic DNA was extracted from unsorted whole blood for immunosequencing. The data are from a study of identifying expanded T cells in peripheral blood (dated by TCRdb to the late 2010s). Concerning the study at large: Separate aliquots of the same genomic DNA pool were sequenced to produce technical replicates, and four replicates were compared in pairs.

On the study overall, not on this receptor specifically: The beta-binomial model significantly reduced the number of clones called differentially abundant and the false-positive rate across all healthy-donor time intervals. Between technical replicates the binomial model flagged approximately 1.3 differentially abundant clones, whereas over roughly 2 weeks the binomial model flagged about 16.4 and over roughly 4 weeks approximately 20. Across all healthy donors, variance in clone template counts between approximately 2-week samples was found to increase significantly with total template count. It was expected by the authors that biological variance in healthy repertoires might increase further over much longer intervals, such as months to years.

TCRbeta CDR3 regions were profiled with the immunoSEQ Assay using bias-controlled multiplex PCR amplification of genomic DNA. Per the authors' processing: To quantify the absolute abundance of each unique TCRbeta CDR3 region, the sequences were collapsed and filtered. Differential abundance was assessed using a binomial (Fisher-equivalent) model and a beta-binomial model in which time-dependent variance fitted from healthy donors was added. Clones with fewer than 5 combined templates were removed, and a clone was called differentially abundant if the clone's Benjamini-Hochberg FDR was below 0.01. In the beta-binomial model, variance was expressed as a function of the total template count across the two samples, in the form v = (b*log(k)+a)^2. In TCRdb, the immuneACCESS table is reduced to in-frame sequences with V and J assigned. These tables do not hold every clone; where another copy was compared, an unresolved V gene accounts for under half, and the others remain unexplained. For V, J and clone size, that table is used; D and trimming come from the DNA. The sample profile shows over 70,000 clones; 88% of them were found once. The top ten clonotypes cover 15% to 20% of the sample.

The trim is 0 bases for V and 3 bases for J, with a gap of 8 bases between the germline ends. Via the germline V gene, CDR1 is SGHVS and CDR2 FQNEAQ. The CDR3 starts with the cysteine, ends with the phenylalanine, and has 14 residues. The read is trimmed to its CDR3 DNA, 42 bases read in frame from base 1. The chain is assembled from TRBV7-8 and TRBJ1-2; the D gene is unclear. The clonotype originates from a person aged 18 to 70 in good health. The sample consisted of blood. CDR3 sequence: CASSLALVDYGYTF. The DNA sequence is as follows: TGTGCCAGCAGCTTAGCGCTGGTGGACTATGGCTACACCTTC.